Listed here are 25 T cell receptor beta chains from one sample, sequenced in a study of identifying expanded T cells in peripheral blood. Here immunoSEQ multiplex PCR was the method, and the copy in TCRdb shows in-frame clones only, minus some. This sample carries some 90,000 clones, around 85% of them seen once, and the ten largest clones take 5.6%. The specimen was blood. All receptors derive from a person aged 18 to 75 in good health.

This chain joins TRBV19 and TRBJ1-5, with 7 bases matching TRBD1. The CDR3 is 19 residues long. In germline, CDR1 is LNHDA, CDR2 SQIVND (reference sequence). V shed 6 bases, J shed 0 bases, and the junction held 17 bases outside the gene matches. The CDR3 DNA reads TGTGCCAGTAGAGGGAGCGGGACAGTCCGAGCTTATAGCAATCAGCCCCAGCATTTT. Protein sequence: CASRGSGTVRAYSNQPQHF.

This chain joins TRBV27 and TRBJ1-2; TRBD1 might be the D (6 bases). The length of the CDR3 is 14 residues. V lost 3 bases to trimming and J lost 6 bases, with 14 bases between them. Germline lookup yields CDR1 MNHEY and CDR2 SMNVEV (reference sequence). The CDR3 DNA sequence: TGTGCCAGCAGTTTGTCCACAGGGTACGATGGCTACACCTTC. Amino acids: CASSLSTGYDGYTF.

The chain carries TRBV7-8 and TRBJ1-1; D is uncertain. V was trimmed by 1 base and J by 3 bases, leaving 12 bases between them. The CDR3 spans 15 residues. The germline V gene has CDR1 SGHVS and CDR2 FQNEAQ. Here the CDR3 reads CASSLDSPDHTEAFF. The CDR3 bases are TGTGCCAGCAGCTTAGACTCACCGGATCACACTGAAGCTTTCTTT.

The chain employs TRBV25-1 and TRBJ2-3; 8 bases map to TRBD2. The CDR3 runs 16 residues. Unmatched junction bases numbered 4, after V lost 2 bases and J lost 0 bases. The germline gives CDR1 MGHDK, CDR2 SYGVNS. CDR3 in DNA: TGTGCCAGCAGTGAAGGACTAGCCCGTAGCACAGATACGCAGTATTTT. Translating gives CASSEGLARSTDTQYF.

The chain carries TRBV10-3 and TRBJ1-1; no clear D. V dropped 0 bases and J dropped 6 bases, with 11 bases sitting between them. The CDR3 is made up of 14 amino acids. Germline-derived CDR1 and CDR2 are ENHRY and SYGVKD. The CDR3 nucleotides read TGTGCCATCAGTGAGTCGGCCGGGTTCCCTGAAGCTTTCTTT. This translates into CAISESAGFPEAFF.

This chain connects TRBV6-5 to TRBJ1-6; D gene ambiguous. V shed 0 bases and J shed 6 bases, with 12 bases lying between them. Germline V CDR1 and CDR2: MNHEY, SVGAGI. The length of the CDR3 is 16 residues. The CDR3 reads CASSYSLPGGNSPLHF. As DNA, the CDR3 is TGTGCCAGCAGTTACTCGCTACCGGGAGGTAATTCACCCCTCCACTTT.

CDR3 amino acids: CASSPIGGVYPEAFF. CDR3 sequence (DNA): TGTGCCAGCTCACCGATTGGGGGAGTGTATCCGGAAGCTTTCTTT. V usage is TRBV18 and J usage is TRBJ1-1, with D possibly TRBD1 on 5 matching bases. The CDR3 spans 15 residues. Looked up from germline, CDR1 is KGHSH and CDR2 is LQKENI. V was cut by 3 bases and J by 8 bases, with 19 bases left in between.

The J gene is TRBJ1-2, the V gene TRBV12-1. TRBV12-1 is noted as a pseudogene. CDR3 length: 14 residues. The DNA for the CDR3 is TGTGCCAGCAGTTTCCAAGGTGCCTTCAGTGGCTACACCTTC. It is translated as CASSFQGAFSGYTF.

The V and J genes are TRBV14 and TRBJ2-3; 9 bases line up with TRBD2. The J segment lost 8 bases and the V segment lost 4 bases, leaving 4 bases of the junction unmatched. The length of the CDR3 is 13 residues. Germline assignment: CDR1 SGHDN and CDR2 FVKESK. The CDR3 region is CASSPRTSVTQYF. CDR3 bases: TGTGCCAGCAGCCCGAGGACTAGCGTTACGCAGTATTTT. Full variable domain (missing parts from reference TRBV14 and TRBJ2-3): EAGVTQFPSHSVIEKGQTVTLRCDPISGHDNLYWYRRVMGKEIKFLLHFVKESKQDESGMPNNRFLAERTGGTYSTLKVQPAELEDSGVYFCASSPRTSVTQYFGPGTRLTVL.

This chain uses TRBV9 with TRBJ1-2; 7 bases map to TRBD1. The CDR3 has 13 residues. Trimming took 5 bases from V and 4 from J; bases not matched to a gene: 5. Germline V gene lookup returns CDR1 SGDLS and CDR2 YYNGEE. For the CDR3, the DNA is TGTGCCAGCAGTAAAGGGGACAGCTATGGCTACACCTTC. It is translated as CASSKGDSYGYTF.

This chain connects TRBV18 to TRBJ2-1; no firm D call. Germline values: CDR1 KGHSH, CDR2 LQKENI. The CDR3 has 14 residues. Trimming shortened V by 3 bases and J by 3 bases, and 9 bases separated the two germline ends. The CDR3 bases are TGTGCCAGCTCACCGGACGGTATCTACAATGAGCAGTTCTTC. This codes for CASSPDGIYNEQFF.

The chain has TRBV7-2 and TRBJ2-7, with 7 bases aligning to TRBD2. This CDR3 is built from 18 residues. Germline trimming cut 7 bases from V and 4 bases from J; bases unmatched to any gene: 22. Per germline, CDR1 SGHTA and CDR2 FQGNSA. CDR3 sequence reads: CASNLEGGWGGVGYEQYF. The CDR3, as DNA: TGTGCCAGCAACCTCGAGGGAGGGTGGGGTGGTGTGGGGTACGAGCAGTACTTC.

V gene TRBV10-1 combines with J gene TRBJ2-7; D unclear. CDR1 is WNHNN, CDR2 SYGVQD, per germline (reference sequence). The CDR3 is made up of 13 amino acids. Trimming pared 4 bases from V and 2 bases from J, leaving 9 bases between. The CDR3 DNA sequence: TGCGCCAGCAGTGGCCGGAGAACCTACGAGCAGTACTTC. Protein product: CASSGRRTYEQYF.

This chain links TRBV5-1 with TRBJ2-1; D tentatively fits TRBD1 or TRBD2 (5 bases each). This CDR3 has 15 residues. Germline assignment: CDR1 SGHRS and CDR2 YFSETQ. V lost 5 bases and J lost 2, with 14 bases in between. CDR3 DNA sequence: TGCGCCAGCAGGTCCGGGACGTTTACCTACAATGAGCAGTTCTTC. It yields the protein CASRSGTFTYNEQFF. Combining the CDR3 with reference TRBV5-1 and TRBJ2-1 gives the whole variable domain KAGVTQTPRYLIKTRGQQVTLSCSPISGHRSVSWYQQTPGQGLQFLFEYFSETQRNKGNFPGRFSGRQFSNSRSEMNVSTLELGDSALYLCASRSGTFTYNEQFFGPGTRLTVL.

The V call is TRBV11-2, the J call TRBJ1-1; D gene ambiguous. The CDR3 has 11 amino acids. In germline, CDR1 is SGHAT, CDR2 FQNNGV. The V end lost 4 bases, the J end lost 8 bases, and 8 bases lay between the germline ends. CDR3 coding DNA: TGTGCCAGCAGCTCAAGTCCCGAAGCTTTCTTT. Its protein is CASSSSPEAFF.

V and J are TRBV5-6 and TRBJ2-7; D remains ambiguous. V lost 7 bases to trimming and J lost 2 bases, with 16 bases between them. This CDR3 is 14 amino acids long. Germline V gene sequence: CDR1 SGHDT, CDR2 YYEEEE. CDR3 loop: CASGSEPNTYEQYF. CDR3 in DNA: TGTGCCAGCGGTTCCGAACCCAACACCTACGAGCAGTACTTC.

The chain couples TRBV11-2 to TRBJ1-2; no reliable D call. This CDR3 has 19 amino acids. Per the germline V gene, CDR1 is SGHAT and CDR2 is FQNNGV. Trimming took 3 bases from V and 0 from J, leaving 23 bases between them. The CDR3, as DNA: TGTGCCAGCAGCTTTGATTCCGTAGTGTCACCCCATGCTAACTATGGCTACACCTTC. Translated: CASSFDSVVSPHANYGYTF.

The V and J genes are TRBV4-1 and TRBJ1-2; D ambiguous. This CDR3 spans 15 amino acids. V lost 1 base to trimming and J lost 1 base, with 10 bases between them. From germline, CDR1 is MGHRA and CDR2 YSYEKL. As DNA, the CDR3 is TGCGCCAGCAGCCAAGTGGCGGCGATTAACTATGGCTACACCTTC. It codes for CASSQVAAINYGYTF.

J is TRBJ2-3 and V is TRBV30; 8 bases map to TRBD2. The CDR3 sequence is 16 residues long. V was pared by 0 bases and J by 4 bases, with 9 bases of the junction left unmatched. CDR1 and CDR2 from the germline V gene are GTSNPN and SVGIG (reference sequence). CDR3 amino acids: CAWSVPRSGGPDTQYF. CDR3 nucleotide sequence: TGTGCCTGGAGTGTACCCCGATCGGGGGGGCCAGATACGCAGTATTTT. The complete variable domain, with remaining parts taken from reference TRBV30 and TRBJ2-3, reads SQTIHQWPATLVQPVGSPLSLECTVEGTSNPNLYWYRQAAGRGLQLLFYSVGIGQISSEVPQNLSASRPQDRQFILSSKKLLLSDSGFYLCAWSVPRSGGPDTQYFGPGTRLTVL.

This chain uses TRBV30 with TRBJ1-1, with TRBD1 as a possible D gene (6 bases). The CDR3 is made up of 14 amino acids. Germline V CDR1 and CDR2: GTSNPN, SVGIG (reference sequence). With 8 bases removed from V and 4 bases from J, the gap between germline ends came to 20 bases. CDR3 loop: CAGQPGNLGTEAFF. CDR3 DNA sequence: TGTGCCGGACAGCCAGGGAATCTGGGCACTGAAGCTTTCTTT.

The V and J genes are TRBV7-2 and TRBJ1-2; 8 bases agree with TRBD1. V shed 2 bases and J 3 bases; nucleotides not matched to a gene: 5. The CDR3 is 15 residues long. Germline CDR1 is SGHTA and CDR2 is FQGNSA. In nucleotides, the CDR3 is TGTGCCAGCAGCTTAAGGACAGGGATGGACTATGGCTACACCTTC. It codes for CASSLRTGMDYGYTF.

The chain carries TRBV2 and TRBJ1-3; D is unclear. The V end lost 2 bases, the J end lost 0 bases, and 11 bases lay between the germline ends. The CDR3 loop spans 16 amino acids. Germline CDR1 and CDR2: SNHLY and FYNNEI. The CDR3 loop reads CASSETRGDSGNTIYF. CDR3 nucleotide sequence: TGTGCCAGCAGTGAAACTCGGGGAGACTCTGGAAACACCATATATTTT.

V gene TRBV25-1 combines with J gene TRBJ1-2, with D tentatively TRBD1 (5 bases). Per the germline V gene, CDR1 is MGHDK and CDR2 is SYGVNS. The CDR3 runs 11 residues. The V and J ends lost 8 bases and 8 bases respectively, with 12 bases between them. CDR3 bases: TGTGCCAGCGGGGGGTTTCGGGGCTACACCTTC. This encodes CASGGFRGYTF.

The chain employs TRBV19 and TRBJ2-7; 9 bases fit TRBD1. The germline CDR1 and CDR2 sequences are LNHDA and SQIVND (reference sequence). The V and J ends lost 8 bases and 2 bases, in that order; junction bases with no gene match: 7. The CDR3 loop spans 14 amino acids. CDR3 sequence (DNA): TGTGCCAGTGCCGGGACAGGGATGGCCTACGAGCAGTACTTC. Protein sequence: CASAGTGMAYEQYF.

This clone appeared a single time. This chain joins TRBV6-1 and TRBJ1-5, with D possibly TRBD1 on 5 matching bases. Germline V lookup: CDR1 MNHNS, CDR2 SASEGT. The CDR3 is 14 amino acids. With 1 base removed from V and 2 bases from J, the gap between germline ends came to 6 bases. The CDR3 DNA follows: TGTGCCAGCAGTGAAGGAGGGGGCAATCAGCCCCAGCATTTT. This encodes CASSEGGGNQPQHF.